The 2 T cell receptor beta chains listed next were all sequenced from one sample in a study of OX40 agonist ivuxolimab in advanced cancers. The data were produced by immunoSEQ multiplex PCR, yet TCRdb's version contains in-frame clones alone and is incomplete. The sample yields fewer than 60,000 clones, 85% seen once. This specimen was CD4+ or CD8+ T cells sorted from blood, taken in a trial of the OX40 agonist ivuxolimab. The receptors here all came from an adult with an advanced solid tumor such as melanoma, head and neck, liver or kidney cancer.

The chain recombines TRBV30 with TRBJ1-6; D is unresolved. V shed 2 bases and J shed 4 bases, with 6 bases lying between them. Germline lookup yields CDR1 GTSNPN and CDR2 SVGIG (reference sequence). The CDR3 extends over 13 amino acids. CDR3 sequence (DNA): TGTGCCTGGAGTTCTTCTTATAATTCACCCCTCCACTTT. The encoded protein is CAWSSSYNSPLHF.

The V call is TRBV7-6, the J call TRBJ1-2, with TRBD1 as a possible D gene (6 bases). The length of the CDR3 is 15 residues. Per germline, CDR1 SGHVS and CDR2 FNYEAQ. Trimming stripped 5 bases from V and 4 bases from J, with 17 bases between. The CDR3 DNA follows: TGTGCCAGCAGCCCCGGGACACTGGACCCCTATGGCTACACCTTC. Translation gives CASSPGTLDPYGYTF.